Below, one T cell receptor beta chain is given with its context. Its antigen is unknown. J was trimmed by 1 base and V by 2 bases; bases with no gene match: 15. The germline V gene has CDR1 SGHKS and CDR2 YYEKEE (reference sequence). The CDR3 loop spans 20 amino acids. At baseline, cycle 4 day 1, and cycle 7 day 1, blood was sampled. The entry originates in a study of OX40 agonist ivuxolimab in advanced cancers. Whole-study results and caveats: It was also the case that some nonresponders had low normalized T-cell clonal expansion.

Clones were sequenced by immunoSEQ multiplex PCR, and TCRdb holds only the in-frame ones, with some missing. There are roughly 76,000 clones in the sample; approximately 84% occur only once, and roughly 25% lies in the top ten. Specimen: CD4+ or CD8+ T cells sorted from blood, collected in a trial of the OX40 agonist ivuxolimab. The V call is TRBV5-5, the J call TRBJ2-7; TRBD2 matches at 13 bases. The clonotype was recovered from an adult with an advanced solid tumor such as melanoma, head and neck, liver or kidney cancer. The chain's CDR3 is CASSFLSSPGLAGVSYEQYF. Written as DNA, the CDR3 is TGTGCCAGCAGCTTTCTTTCATCGCCCGGACTAGCGGGAGTGTCCTACGAGCAGTACTTC.